This T cell receptor (beta chain) appears in the sequencing data of a study of radiotherapy plus CTLA-4 blockade in lung cancer. Generated by immunoSEQ multiplex PCR, the TCRdb table keeps only in-frame clones and is missing some. The sample consists of around 70,000 clones, about four fifths of them appearing once. Focal radiation with ipilimumab CTLA-4 blockade was given to patients with chemo-refractory metastatic non-small-cell lung cancer. Overall study results and limits: After treatment with radiotherapy plus ipilimumab, TCR clones that came from the tumor expanded in blood.

This clone is a singleton in its sample. The antigen is unknown. The input for sequencing was peripheral blood, taken from a patient treated with radiotherapy plus ipilimumab. The sequence was obtained from a human donor with non-small cell lung cancer who had a partial response to radiotherapy plus ipilimumab.

As DNA, the CDR3 is TGTGCCATCAGTGAGTCCGGGGGAGAGGTCTACGAGCAGTACTTC. It yields the protein CAISESGGEVYEQYF. The chain recombines TRBV10-3 with TRBJ2-7; tentatively, D is TRBD2 (6 bases). Germline V CDR1 and CDR2: ENHRY, SYGVKD. Trimming left V 0 bases short and J 3 bases short, with 12 bases between. The CDR3 contains 15 residues.